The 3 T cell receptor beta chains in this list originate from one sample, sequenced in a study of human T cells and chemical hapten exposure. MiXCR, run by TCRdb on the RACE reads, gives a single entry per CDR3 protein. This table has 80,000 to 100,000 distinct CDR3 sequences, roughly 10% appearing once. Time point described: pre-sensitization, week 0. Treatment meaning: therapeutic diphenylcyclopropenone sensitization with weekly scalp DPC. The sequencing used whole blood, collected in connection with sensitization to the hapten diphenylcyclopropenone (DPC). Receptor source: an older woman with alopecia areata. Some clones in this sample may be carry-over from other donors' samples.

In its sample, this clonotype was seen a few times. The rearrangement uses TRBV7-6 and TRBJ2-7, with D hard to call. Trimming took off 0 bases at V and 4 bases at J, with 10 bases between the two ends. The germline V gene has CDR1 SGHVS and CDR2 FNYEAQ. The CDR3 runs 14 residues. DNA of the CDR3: TGTGCCAGCAGCTTAGCGGGTCGAGCTTACGAGCAGTACTTC. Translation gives CASSLAGRAYEQYF.

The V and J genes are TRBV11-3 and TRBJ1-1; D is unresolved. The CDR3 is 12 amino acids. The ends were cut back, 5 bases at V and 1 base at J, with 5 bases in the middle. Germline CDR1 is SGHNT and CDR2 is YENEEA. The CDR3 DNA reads TGTGCCAGCAGCGGCCGGAACACTGAAGCTTTCTTT. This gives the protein CASSGRNTEAFF.

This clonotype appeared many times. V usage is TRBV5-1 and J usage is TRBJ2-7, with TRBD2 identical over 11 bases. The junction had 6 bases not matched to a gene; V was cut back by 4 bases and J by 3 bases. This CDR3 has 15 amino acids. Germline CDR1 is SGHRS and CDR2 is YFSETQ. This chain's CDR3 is CASSTTSGGYYEQYF. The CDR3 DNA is TGCGCCAGCAGCACTACTAGCGGGGGCTACTACGAGCAGTACTTC.